The T cell receptor (delta chain) under discussion was sequenced for a study of Vδ1+ human thymocytes. Study-wide results and limits: Thymic TRG and TRD repertoires appeared highly polyclonal. Donors shared many TRG clonotypes but few TRD clonotypes. Thymic delta-chain repertoires held around 20% Vdelta2 sequences and few Vdelta3, despite high sort purity. The authors advised highly purified populations and single-cell validation.

A note on this clone: Antigen: not known.

Trimming left V 3 bases short and J 0 bases short, with 38 bases between. This CDR3 spans 24 amino acids. Germline V gene sequence: CDR1 TSWWSYY, CDR2 QGS. RNA was extracted from the cells and then reverse transcribed. Multiplex PCR used pooled V-gene forward primers and a constant-region reverse primer to amplify CDR3s. TCRdb re-called clones from the multiplex PCR reads using CATT. In the table there are about 75,000 delta-chain clones, about 30% of which are singletons. The specimen was Vdelta1+ gamma-delta thymocytes from the thymus. Subset in this sample: FACS-sorted CD3+ TCRalphabeta- TCRVdelta1+ TCRVdelta2- thymocytes. The genes are TRDV1 and TRDJ1, with D perhaps assigned TRDD2 or TRDD3 (5 bases each). The sequence was collected from a boy younger than two who had congenital heart surgery. The CDR3 nucleotides read TGTGCTCTTGGGGATGACTGTACCTACCCTAACTGGTCCCCCACTCTTAGCCACACCGATAAACTCATCTTT. Its protein is CALGDDCTYPNWSPTLSHTDKLIF.